These 10 T cell receptor beta chains originate from one sample sequenced in a study of blood T cell repertoires in COVID-19. Profiling relied on immunoSEQ multiplex PCR, and the TCRdb table lists in-frame clones only, not all of them. The data hold 80,000 to 95,000 clones, with roughly 87% observed a single time. The sequenced sample was peripheral blood. The receptor set was obtained from a man between 65 and 85 years old with acute or convalescent COVID-19.

The chain recombines TRBV19 with TRBJ2-6; tentative D call: TRBD2 (6 bases). V lost 3 bases and J lost 1, with 13 bases in between. Germline V gene data show CDR1 as LNHDA and CDR2 as SQIVND (reference sequence). The CDR3 has 17 residues. The CDR3 region has the DNA TGTGCCAGTAGTATGGGGGTGGGGGGTTCTGGGGCCAACGTCCTGACTTTC. It is translated as CASSMGVGGSGANVLTF.

CDR3 sequence (DNA): TGTGCCACCAGCAGAGTGGACAGGGGGTGGAGTGCCGGTACGCAGTATTTT. This translates into CATSRVDRGWSAGTQYF. The V gene is TRBV15, the J gene TRBJ2-3, with 10 bases lining up with TRBD1. Germline lookup yields CDR1 LNHNV and CDR2 YYDKDF (reference sequence). The trim removed 1 base at V and 8 bases at J, leaving 12 bases unmatched. This CDR3 contains 17 residues.

The V gene is TRBV15, the J gene TRBJ1-2; 9 bases align to TRBD1. The ends lost 1 base at V and 5 bases at J; junction bases unmatched: 2. Per germline, CDR1 LNHNV and CDR2 YYDKDF (reference sequence). The CDR3 runs 14 residues. The CDR3 sequence is CATSRVGQGYGYTF. As DNA, the CDR3 is TGTGCCACCAGCAGAGTAGGACAGGGGTATGGCTACACCTTC.

V usage is TRBV25-1 and J usage is TRBJ2-5, with 8 nucleotides matching TRBD1. Looked up from germline, CDR1 is MGHDK and CDR2 is SYGVNS. CDR3 length equals 11 residues. The ends lost 4 bases at V and 10 bases at J; junction bases unmatched: 2. The CDR3 coding sequence is TGTGCCAGCAGTGCCGACAGGGGCCAGTACTTC. Translation: CASSADRGQYF.

The chain recombines TRBV5-1 with TRBJ1-4; possible D gene TRBD1, 5 bases. Trimming pared 7 bases from V and 8 bases from J, leaving 15 bases between. The CDR3 has 13 residues. Germline CDR1 reads SGHRS; CDR2 reads YFSETQ. The CDR3 DNA reads TGCGCCAGCTCCGCGGGGGGAGGCGAAAAACTGTTTTTT. Translating it yields CASSAGGGEKLFF.

This chain joins TRBV2 and TRBJ1-1; D is perhaps TRBD1 (6 bases). Per the germline V gene, CDR1 is SNHLY and CDR2 is FYNNEI. The CDR3 is made up of 13 amino acids. V lost 9 bases and J lost 0, with 11 bases in between. The CDR3 protein is CASKGQLNTEAFF. In nucleotides, the CDR3 is TGTGCCAGTAAAGGACAGTTGAACACTGAAGCTTTCTTT.

This chain joins TRBV19 and TRBJ2-2; TRBD1 matches at 7 bases. The V gene's germline CDR1 is LNHDA and CDR2 SQIVND (reference sequence). The V segment lost 3 bases and the J segment 4 bases; nucleotides outside the gene matches: 2. The CDR3 is made up of 14 amino acids. The CDR3 region is CASSMGQRTGELFF. The CDR3, as DNA: TGTGCCAGTAGTATGGGACAGCGCACCGGGGAGCTGTTTTTT.

This rearrangement joins TRBV5-4 to TRBJ2-1; D is ambiguous. Germline lookup yields CDR1 SGHNT and CDR2 YYREEE (reference sequence). V was trimmed by 0 bases and J by 4 bases, leaving 11 bases between them. The CDR3 extends over 15 amino acids. CDR3 nucleotide sequence: TGTGCCAGCAGCTTGGCCGGCGGAACTTACAATGAGCAGTTCTTC. Residues: CASSLAGGTYNEQFF.

A single count supports this clone. This rearrangement joins TRBV19 to TRBJ2-1, with 8 positions matching TRBD2. The J segment lost 3 bases and the V segment lost 4 bases, leaving 5 bases of the junction unmatched. The germline V gene has CDR1 LNHDA and CDR2 SQIVND (reference sequence). The CDR3 consists of 15 residues. CDR3: CASSKFAGGYNEQFF. Here the CDR3 DNA reads TGTGCCAGTAGTAAATTTGCGGGGGGCTACAATGAGCAGTTCTTC. Looking up the rest from reference TRBV19 and TRBJ2-1 gives the full variable domain: DGGITQSPKYLFRKEGQNVTLSCEQNLNHDAMYWYRQDPGQGLRLIYYSQIVNDFQKGDIAEGYSVSREKKESFPLTVTSAQKNPTAFYLCASSKFAGGYNEQFFGPGTRLTVL.

The chain links TRBV6-1 to TRBJ2-3; D call uncertain. V shed 2 bases and J shed 6 bases, with 6 bases lying between them. The CDR3 has 12 amino acids. Germline CDR1 and CDR2: MNHNS and SASEGT. CDR3 sequence (DNA): TGTGCCAGCAGTGAATCGCGGGATACGCAGTATTTT. As protein: CASSESRDTQYF.